These 11 T cell receptor beta chains originate from one sample sequenced in a study of OX40 agonist ivuxolimab in advanced cancers. Here immunoSEQ multiplex PCR was the method, and the copy in TCRdb shows in-frame clones only, minus some. The repertoire includes around 65,000 clones, roughly 85% of them detected once, and 0.35% sits in the top ten. The sample here was CD4+ or CD8+ T cells sorted from blood, taken in a trial of the OX40 agonist ivuxolimab. The receptors were gathered from an adult with an advanced solid tumor such as melanoma, head and neck, liver or kidney cancer.

This rearrangement joins TRBV4-3 to TRBJ1-2; 7 nucleotides agree with TRBD1. The V and J ends lost 5 bases and 6 bases, in that order; junction bases with no gene match: 3. Looked up from germline, CDR1 is LGHNA and CDR2 is YSLEER. This CDR3 has 12 residues. The CDR3 bases are TGCGCCAGCAGCGCCAGGGGGGATGGCTACACCTTC. It yields the protein CASSARGDGYTF.

The V call is TRBV6-6, the J call TRBJ1-1, with TRBD1 matching 11 bases. Germline lookup yields CDR1 MNHNY and CDR2 SVGAGI (reference sequence). V lost 5 bases and J lost 6; bases outside the gene matches: 8. The CDR3 loop spans 15 amino acids. CDR3 sequence reads: CASSSAGQGGAEAFF. The CDR3 bases are TGTGCCAGCAGTAGCGCGGGACAGGGGGGCGCTGAAGCTTTCTTT.

This clone was recorded once. A much larger clone differs by one base, so this may be a read error. The V and J genes are TRBV7-9 and TRBJ1-2; D uncertain. Germline CDR1 and CDR2: SEHNR and FQNEAQ (reference sequence). The CDR3 extends over 14 amino acids. V lost 1 base to trimming and J lost 7 bases, with 13 bases between them. DNA for the CDR3: TGTGCCAGCAGCTTAGGGGCGGGGAACAGTGGCTACACCTTC. Translated: CASSLGAGNSGYTF.

This clone was seen only once. The V call is TRBV27, the J call TRBJ2-7, with D perhaps assigned TRBD1 or TRBD2 (6 bases each). Germline V gives CDR1 MNHEY, CDR2 SMNVEV (reference sequence). Trimming cost V 8 bases and J 9 bases, with 23 bases left between them. The CDR3 loop spans 14 amino acids. The CDR3 DNA is TGTGCCAGCCGCGGGGAAGGGGGATTACGTAGGCAGTACTTC. Translating gives CASRGEGGLRRQYF.

This rearrangement joins TRBV7-9 to TRBJ2-1; TRBD2 matches at 10 bases. Germline CDR1 reads SEHNR; CDR2 reads FQNEAQ (reference sequence). The J segment lost 5 bases and the V segment lost 9 bases, leaving 7 bases of the junction unmatched. The CDR3 spans 14 residues. DNA of the CDR3: TGTGCCAGTTTAGCGGGGGGCCTCAACAATGAGCAGTTCTTC. Protein product: CASLAGGLNNEQFF.

V and J are TRBV9 and TRBJ2-5; D is undetermined. Germline loops: CDR1 SGDLS, CDR2 YYNGEE. Trimming cost V 3 bases and J 4 bases, with 10 bases left between them. This CDR3 comprises 13 residues. CDR3 region: CASSAQLGETQYF. The CDR3 DNA reads as TGTGCCAGCAGCGCCCAACTGGGAGAGACCCAGTACTTC.

The gene calls are TRBV5-1 and TRBJ2-7; tentative D call: TRBD1 (5 bases). Between the trimmed V and J ends, which lost 0 bases and 6 bases, there was a span of 13 bases. This CDR3 comprises 14 residues. Germline CDR1 reads SGHRS; CDR2 reads YFSETQ. Here the CDR3 DNA reads TGCGCCAGCAGCTTGGTGCAGGGTTATGGCGAGCAGTACTTC. This codes for CASSLVQGYGEQYF.

The rearrangement joins TRBV14 to TRBJ1-1; D unclear. Germline CDR1 is SGHDN and CDR2 is FVKESK. The CDR3 has 12 amino acids. V was shortened by 1 base and J by 4 bases, with 4 bases between the two germline ends. In DNA form, the CDR3 reads TGTGCCAGCAGCCAAGTCAGCACTGAAGCTTTCTTT. Protein sequence: CASSQVSTEAFF.

V usage is TRBV5-1 and J usage is TRBJ2-7; D is uncertain. Germline CDR1 reads SGHRS; CDR2 reads YFSETQ. The V end was cut by 4 bases, the J end by 0 bases, with 8 bases between. This CDR3 is 13 amino acids long. The CDR3: CASSVAASYEQYF. The CDR3 coding sequence is TGCGCCAGCAGCGTGGCAGCCTCCTACGAGCAGTACTTC.

V usage is TRBV21-1 and J usage is TRBJ1-1; TRBD1 is the table's D call, not checked against the DNA. TRBV21-1 is annotated as a pseudogene. This CDR3 is 13 amino acids long. This CDR3 is CASSKAQTSEAFF. The CDR3 nucleotides are TGTGCCAGCAGCAAAGCACAAACAAGTGAAGCTTTCTTT.

The chain recombines TRBV6-5 with TRBJ2-1, with no clear D. The CDR3 runs 15 residues. Trimming shortened V by 2 bases and J by 9 bases, and 17 bases separated the two germline ends. Per the germline V gene, CDR1 is MNHEY and CDR2 is SVGAGI. CDR3 amino acids: CASSYHFLGEAEQFF. The CDR3 nucleotides read TGTGCCAGCAGTTACCATTTTTTAGGTGAGGCTGAGCAGTTCTTC.